This is a list of T cell receptor beta chains from one sample in a study of a mutant IDH1 vaccine in newly diagnosed glioma. The antigens of these receptors remain unknown. Generated by immunoSEQ multiplex PCR, the TCRdb table keeps only in-frame clones and is missing some. This table has fewer than 35,000 clones, almost 90% appearing once. The source was PBMCs, collected from a glioma patient whose treatment included an IDH1 peptide vaccine. The receptor set was obtained from a man between 18 and 35 years old with glioma. The CDR3 runs from the conserved cysteine through the conserved F or W. D genes are given only for firm matches.

D,V,J,CDR3
NA,TRBV5-4,TRBJ2-7,CASSLFSNEQYF
NA,TRBV19,TRBJ2-7,CASRRESSYEQYF
NA,TRBV5-1,TRBJ1-1,CASSWTASNTEAFF
NA,TRBV7-8,TRBJ1-5,CASSFGADQPQHF
TRBD1,TRBV5-6,TRBJ1-1,CASSGSQGGAFF
NA,TRBV25-1,TRBJ1-2,CASRSAGGGNYGYTF
NA,TRBV4-3,TRBJ2-6,CASSQLPGSMGSNVLTF
NA,TRBV10-3,TRBJ1-5,CAISPKWANQPQHF
TRBD2,TRBV5-4,TRBJ2-2,CASSRTSGSLYPRELFF
NA,TRBV7-2,TRBJ1-1,CASSSQVANTEAFF
TRBD2,TRBV6-4,TRBJ2-3,CASSERSGADTQYF
NA,TRBV30,TRBJ1-1,CAWGAGASTEAFF
TRBD2,TRBV25-1,TRBJ2-2,CASSVTSGNTGELFF
NA,TRBV29-1,TRBJ2-3,CSVEGGEDNTDTQYF
NA,TRBV6-5,TRBJ2-7,CASSLSTGPYEQYF
TRBD1,TRBV19,TRBJ2-2,CASSIFTGGTGELFF
NA,TRBV6-5,TRBJ2-5,CASSYSPGQLETQYF
NA,TRBV19,TRBJ2-4,CASTHRGAEDIQYF
NA,TRBV5-6,TRBJ1-2,CASSLEGRWNYGYTF
NA,TRBV28,TRBJ1-2,CASSPNGQVNYGYTF
NA,TRBV5-1,TRBJ2-5,CASSPGRYSETQYF
NA,TRBV7-6,TRBJ2-7,CASSLEDRREQYF
TRBD1,TRBV5-1,TRBJ1-2,CASSQSRGRGGYTF
NA,TRBV5-4,TRBJ1-2,CASSDSTGNNYGYTF
NA,TRBV29-1,TRBJ2-1,CSVGPDNEQFF
TRBD2,TRBV5-4,TRBJ2-2,CASSSKTLAGETGELFF
NA,TRBV27,TRBJ1-1,CASSLRPLPGEIEAFF
NA,TRBV5-1,TRBJ1-4,CASRGRQNEKLFF
NA,TRBV7-9,TRBJ2-3,CASSLSGPSTDTQYF
TRBD1,TRBV30,TRBJ1-1,CAWNQGEGIGAFF
TRBD1,TRBV29-1,TRBJ2-2,CSGGQGDTGELFF
NA,TRBV4-1,TRBJ2-7,CASSPTGVEQYF
NA,TRBV5-6,TRBJ1-1,CASSSGLGAFF
TRBD1,TRBV19,TRBJ1-5,CASTNTGKTGNVQPQHF
NA,TRBV6-5,TRBJ2-7,CASSYSKIGGWTEQYF
NA,TRBV9,TRBJ1-5,CASSGGQNQPQHF
TRBD1,TRBV7-2,TRBJ1-1,CASSPQGANTEAFF
NA,TRBV19,TRBJ1-1,CASSLAILSGTEAFF
TRBD1,TRBV6-5,TRBJ1-1,CASSYFRGRLAFF
NA,TRBV7-2,TRBJ2-2,CASSSQGRGSTGELFF
TRBD1,TRBV28,TRBJ1-1,CASSRPTGGGYVDTEAFF